What follows are 22 T cell receptor beta chains derived from one specimen sequenced in a study of cytomegalovirus exposure and HLA in healthy donors. Researchers ran the PCR with 60 Vbeta and 13 Jbeta primers. Generated by immunoSEQ multiplex PCR, the TCRdb table keeps only in-frame clones and is missing some. Of about 140,000 clones listed, more than 75% are singletons. Sequencing used PBMCs. The source is a female donor in good health and CMV-seronegative.

CDR3 amino acids: CASSLDRGGEQYF. In nucleotides, the CDR3 is TGCGCCAGCAGCTTGGACAGGGGGGGGGAGCAGTACTTC. This rearrangement joins TRBV5-1 to TRBJ2-5; D is possibly TRBD1 (8 bases). This CDR3 has 13 amino acids. Trimming took off 0 bases at V and 11 bases at J, with 14 bases between the two ends. Germline V CDR1 and CDR2: SGHRS, YFSETQ. The complete variable domain, with remaining parts taken from reference TRBV5-1 and TRBJ2-5, reads KAGVTQTPRYLIKTRGQQVTLSCSPISGHRSVSWYQQTPGQGLQFLFEYFSETQRNKGNFPGRFSGRQFSNSRSEMNVSTLELGDSALYLCASSLDRGGEQYFGPGTRLLVL.

This chain uses TRBV2 with TRBJ2-7, with D possibly TRBD1 on 6 matching bases. The CDR3 is 13 amino acids. Trimming stripped 5 bases from V and 3 bases from J, with 11 bases between. Germline V gene sequence: CDR1 SNHLY, CDR2 FYNNEI. As DNA, the CDR3 is TGTGCCAGCAGTTCGGGACAAGACTACGAGCAGTACTTC. Amino acid sequence: CASSSGQDYEQYF.

The chain carries TRBV4-3 and TRBJ2-5, with 9 bases lining up with TRBD2. Germline values: CDR1 LGHNA, CDR2 YSLEER. CDR3 length equals 14 residues. J lost 11 bases, V lost 0 bases, and 7 bases had no gene match. The CDR3 spells CASSQDRLAGKQYF. Written as DNA, the CDR3 is TGCGCCAGCAGCCAAGATCGGCTAGCGGGGAAGCAGTACTTC.

The chain employs TRBV5-8 and TRBJ1-2; D might be TRBD1 (5 bases). In germline, CDR1 is SGHTS, CDR2 YDEGEE. The CDR3 extends over 14 amino acids. The V end lost 4 bases, the J end lost 5 bases, and 15 bases lay between the germline ends. Here the CDR3 reads CASSPRRGGYGYTF. As DNA, the CDR3 is TGTGCCAGCAGCCCCCGCCGGGGGGGGTATGGCTACACCTTC.

The CDR3 reads CASSPYPPYNEQFF. CDR3 in DNA: TGTGCCAGCAGCCCCTACCCCCCCTACAATGAGCAGTTCTTC. The chain combines TRBV27 with TRBJ2-1; D is unclear. This CDR3 has 14 residues. V was pared by 6 bases and J by 2 bases, with 11 bases between. Looked up from germline, CDR1 is MNHEY and CDR2 is SMNVEV (reference sequence).

The rearrangement uses TRBV30 and TRBJ1-2; 9 positions match TRBD1. This CDR3 spans 13 amino acids. The ends lost 3 bases at V and 8 bases at J; junction bases unmatched: 7. The germline V gene has CDR1 GTSNPN and CDR2 SVGIG (reference sequence). The CDR3 is CAWRIQGAKGYTF. The CDR3 DNA reads as TGTGCCTGGAGGATACAGGGGGCGAAGGGCTACACCTTC.

The chain links TRBV5-4 to TRBJ2-5; TRBD2 might be the D (6 bases). CDR1 is SGHNT and CDR2 is YYREEE in the germline V gene (reference sequence). The length of the CDR3 is 14 residues. Deletions cut 4 bases from V and 0 bases from J, with 10 bases between. The CDR3 loop is CASSPAGNQETQYF. CDR3 DNA sequence: TGTGCCAGCAGCCCGGCGGGGAACCAAGAGACCCAGTACTTC.

This clone has a single count. The chain employs TRBV7-9 and TRBJ2-5; D might be TRBD1 (6 bases). V lost 5 bases to trimming and J lost 5 bases, with 15 bases between them. In germline, CDR1 is SEHNR, CDR2 FQNEAQ (reference sequence). The CDR3 contains 14 residues. CDR3 protein: CASSEIQGRETQYF. The DNA for the CDR3 is TGTGCCAGCAGCGAAATACAGGGAAGGGAGACCCAGTACTTC.

The rearrangement links TRBV10-2 to TRBJ2-1; TRBD2 agrees at 11 bases. Germline V lookup: CDR1 WSHSY, CDR2 SAAADI. V gave up 3 bases and J gave up 13 bases; unmatched junction bases: 11. The CDR3 loop spans 15 amino acids. CDR3 protein: CASSDQASGRYRQFF. In nucleotides, the CDR3 is TGCGCCAGCAGTGATCAGGCTAGCGGGAGGTATCGACAGTTCTTC.

V usage is TRBV5-1 and J usage is TRBJ1-1; TRBD1 agrees at 10 bases. Losses at the gene ends were 0 bases for V and 4 bases for J; bases not matched to a gene: 9. CDR1 is SGHRS and CDR2 is YFSETQ in the germline V gene. The CDR3 sequence is 17 residues long. The CDR3 sequence is CASSLVTGGDQPTEAFF. The CDR3, as DNA: TGCGCCAGCAGCTTGGTGACAGGGGGCGACCAGCCCACTGAAGCTTTCTTT.

V is TRBV28 and J is TRBJ1-5; D gene unclear. The CDR3 contains 14 residues. Germline lookup yields CDR1 MDHEN and CDR2 SYDVKM. Between the trimmed V and J ends, which lost 4 bases and 2 bases, there was a span of 9 bases. The DNA of the CDR3 is TGTGCCAGCAGTTCGGTTAGAGGCAATCAGCCCCAGCATTTT. Amino acids: CASSSVRGNQPQHF.

The chain employs TRBV5-4 and TRBJ1-6; no clear D gene. From germline, CDR1 is SGHNT and CDR2 YYREEE (reference sequence). The V and J ends lost 0 bases and 6 bases respectively, with 13 bases between them. The CDR3 is 16 residues long. CDR3 sequence (DNA): TGTGCCAGCAGCTTGGCTTGGGGAGGAGGTAATTCACCCCTCCACTTT. Translated: CASSLAWGGGNSPLHF.

The V and J genes are TRBV5-1 and TRBJ2-1; 7 bases match TRBD1. J was trimmed by 5 bases and V by 7 bases; bases with no gene match: 6. Looked up from germline, CDR1 is SGHRS and CDR2 is YFSETQ. This CDR3 spans 13 amino acids. This chain's CDR3 is CASRTGGDNEQFF. For the CDR3, the DNA is TGCGCCAGCCGGACAGGAGGAGACAATGAGCAGTTCTTC.

The chain combines TRBV5-5 with TRBJ2-7, with D perhaps TRBD2 (6 bases). CDR1 SGHKS and CDR2 YYEKEE come from the germline V gene (reference sequence). V was pared by 0 bases and J by 1 base, with 17 bases between. CDR3 length equals 17 residues. The CDR3 loop is CASSLAVGGVGSYEQYF. For the CDR3, the DNA is TGTGCCAGCAGCTTGGCCGTCGGAGGGGTGGGGTCCTACGAGCAGTACTTC.

The sample holds a few counts of this clone. The chain uses TRBV5-1 and TRBJ1-2; 10 bases agree with TRBD1. Germline V lookup: CDR1 SGHRS, CDR2 YFSETQ. J gave up 8 bases and V 4 bases, and 5 bases lay outside the gene matches. The CDR3 covers 13 residues. CDR3 protein: CASSVGQGRGYTF. Written as DNA, the CDR3 is TGCGCCAGCAGCGTGGGACAGGGGCGGGGCTACACCTTC.

CDR3 protein: CASSLNPGQGPSSYNSPLHF. CDR3 in DNA: TGCGCCAGCAGCTTAAATCCCGGACAGGGGCCGAGCTCCTATAATTCACCCCTCCACTTT. The chain is built from TRBV5-1 and TRBJ1-6; the match to TRBD1 covers 9 bases. V gave up 2 bases and J gave up 0 bases; unmatched junction bases: 12. This CDR3 spans 20 amino acids. CDR1 is SGHRS and CDR2 is YFSETQ in the germline V gene.

This clone showed up just a few times. The CDR3 is CASRRREDGYTF. The CDR3 DNA is TGTGCCAGCAGGAGGCGGGAGGATGGCTACACCTTC. This rearrangement joins TRBV5-6 to TRBJ1-2; D is uncertain. The CDR3 has 12 amino acids. V was trimmed by 5 bases and J by 6 bases, leaving 11 bases between them. Germline values: CDR1 SGHDT, CDR2 YYEEEE.

As DNA, the CDR3 is TGTGCCAGCAGCCTTAGCGGGTTTGACAATGAGCAGTTCTTC. Protein sequence: CASSLSGFDNEQFF. The V call is TRBV11-2, the J call TRBJ2-1; TRBD2 agrees at 7 bases. The CDR3 has 14 residues. Germline CDR1 and CDR2: SGHAT and FQNNGV. V trimming: 5 bases; J trimming: 5 bases; junction bases outside the gene matches: 6.

The V gene is TRBV7-6, the J gene TRBJ2-2; 7 nucleotides line up with TRBD2. CDR3 length: 17 residues. The germline V gene has CDR1 SGHVS and CDR2 FNYEAQ. V shed 5 bases, J shed 4 bases, and the junction held 13 bases outside the gene matches. The CDR3 is CASSILSGTKSTGELFF. CDR3 nucleotide sequence: TGTGCCAGCAGCATATTATCCGGGACTAAGAGCACCGGGGAGCTGTTTTTT.

This clone was counted a few times. This chain uses TRBV2 with TRBJ1-4; D is perhaps TRBD1 (5 bases). Trimming removed 8 bases at V and 8 bases at J, with 6 bases between. CDR3 length equals 10 residues. CDR1 is SNHLY and CDR2 is FYNNEI in the germline V gene. The CDR3 sequence is CASGGEKLFF. CDR3 DNA sequence: TGTGCCAGCGGGGGGGAAAAACTGTTTTTT. The whole variable domain, remainder taken from reference TRBV2 and TRBJ1-4, is EPEVTQTPSHQVTQMGQEVILRCVPISNHLYFYWYRQILGQKVEFLVSFYNNEISEKSEIFDDQFSVERPDGSNFTLKIRSTKLEDSAMYFCASGGEKLFFGSGTQLSVL.

V usage is TRBV4-2 and J usage is TRBJ1-3, with 9 bases identical to TRBD1. CDR3 length: 19 amino acids. J was trimmed by 0 bases and V by 2 bases; bases with no gene match: 11. Germline-derived CDR1 and CDR2 are LGHNA and YNFKEQ. The CDR3 region has the DNA TGTGCCAGCAGCCAAAGAGGGTTCGGGGGACAGGGCTCTGGAAACACCATATATTTT. This gives the protein CASSQRGFGGQGSGNTIYF.

Only a few counts were recorded for this clone. The chain carries TRBV18 and TRBJ2-7, with 10 bases lining up with TRBD2. The CDR3 is made up of 17 amino acids. With V trimmed by 2 bases and J by 2 bases, 9 bases remained unmatched. Per the germline V gene, CDR1 is KGHSH and CDR2 is LQKENI. The CDR3 here is CASSPGPSGRPAYEQYF. CDR3 coding DNA: TGTGCCAGCTCACCAGGTCCTAGCGGGAGACCCGCCTACGAGCAGTACTTC.